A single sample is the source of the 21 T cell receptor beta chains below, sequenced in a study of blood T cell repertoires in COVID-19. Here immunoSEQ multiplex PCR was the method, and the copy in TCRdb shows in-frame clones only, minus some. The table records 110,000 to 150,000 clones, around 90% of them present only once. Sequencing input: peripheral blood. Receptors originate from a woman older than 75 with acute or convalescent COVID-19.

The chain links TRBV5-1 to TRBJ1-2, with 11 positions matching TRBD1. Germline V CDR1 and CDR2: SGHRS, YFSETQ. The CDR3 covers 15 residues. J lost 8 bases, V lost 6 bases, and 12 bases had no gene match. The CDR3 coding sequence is TGCGCCAGCAATACCGGGACAGGGGGAATAGGAGGCTACACCTTC. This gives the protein CASNTGTGGIGGYTF.

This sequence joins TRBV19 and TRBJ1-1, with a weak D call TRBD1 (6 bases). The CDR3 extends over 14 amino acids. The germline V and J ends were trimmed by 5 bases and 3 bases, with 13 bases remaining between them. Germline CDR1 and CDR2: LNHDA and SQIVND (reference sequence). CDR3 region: CASSPRGRDTEAFF. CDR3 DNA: TGTGCCAGTAGTCCCAGGGGCAGGGACACTGAAGCTTTCTTT.

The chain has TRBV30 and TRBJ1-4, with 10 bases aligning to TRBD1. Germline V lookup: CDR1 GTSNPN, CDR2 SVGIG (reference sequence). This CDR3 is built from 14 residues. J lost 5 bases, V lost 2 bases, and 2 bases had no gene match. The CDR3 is CAWSPGQGNEKLFF. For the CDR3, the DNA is TGTGCCTGGAGTCCGGGACAGGGGAATGAAAAACTGTTTTTT.

The CDR3 spells CSGTTNTEAFF. The CDR3 nucleotides are TGCAGCGGGACAACGAACACTGAAGCTTTCTTT. The V call is TRBV20-1, the J call TRBJ1-1; possibly TRBD1 for D (6 bases). The germline CDR1 and CDR2 sequences are DFQATT and SNEGSKA (reference sequence). The CDR3 has 11 amino acids.

CDR3 amino acids: CASRGTGLSTEAFF. DNA of the CDR3: TGTGCCAGCAGGGGGACAGGCCTAAGTACTGAAGCTTTCTTT. The chain links TRBV2 to TRBJ1-1; 8 nucleotides align to TRBD1. The CDR3 runs 14 residues. Trimming took 6 bases from V and 5 from J; bases not matched to a gene: 8. Per germline, CDR1 SNHLY and CDR2 FYNNEI. Filled out from reference TRBV2 and TRBJ1-1, the complete variable domain reads EPEVTQTPSHQVTQMGQEVILRCVPISNHLYFYWYRQILGQKVEFLVSFYNNEISEKSEIFDDQFSVERPDGSNFTLKIRSTKLEDSAMYFCASRGTGLSTEAFFGQGTRLTVV.

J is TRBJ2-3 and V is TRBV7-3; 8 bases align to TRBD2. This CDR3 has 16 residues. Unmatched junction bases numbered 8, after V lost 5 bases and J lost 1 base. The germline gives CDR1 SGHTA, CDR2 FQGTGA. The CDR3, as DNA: TGTGCCAGCAGCCGCGGGGGGCGCCTTGGCACAGATACGCAGTATTTT. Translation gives CASSRGGRLGTDTQYF. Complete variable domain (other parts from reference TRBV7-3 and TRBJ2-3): GAGVSQTPSNKVTEKGKYVELRCDPISGHTALYWYRQSLGQGPEFLIYFQGTGAADDSGLPNDRFFAVRPEGSVSTLKIQRTERGDSAVYLCASSRGGRLGTDTQYFGPGTRLTVL.

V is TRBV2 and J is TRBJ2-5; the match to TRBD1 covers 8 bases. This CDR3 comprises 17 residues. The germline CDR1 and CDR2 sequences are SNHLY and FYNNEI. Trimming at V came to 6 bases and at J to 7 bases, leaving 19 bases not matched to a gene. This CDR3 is CASRRPGQGQMAGTQYF. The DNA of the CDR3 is TGTGCCAGCAGACGCCCTGGACAGGGCCAGATGGCCGGGACCCAGTACTTC.

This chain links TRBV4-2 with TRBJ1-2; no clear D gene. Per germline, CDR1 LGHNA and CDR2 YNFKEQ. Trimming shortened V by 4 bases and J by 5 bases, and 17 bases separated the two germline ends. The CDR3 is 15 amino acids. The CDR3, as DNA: TGTGCCAGCAGCCTTCATCCTACTGGGGAGTATGGCTACACCTTC. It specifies CASSLHPTGEYGYTF.

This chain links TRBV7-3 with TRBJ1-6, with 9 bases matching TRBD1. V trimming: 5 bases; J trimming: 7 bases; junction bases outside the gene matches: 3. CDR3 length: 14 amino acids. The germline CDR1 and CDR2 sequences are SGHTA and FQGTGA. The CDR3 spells CASSLGTGNSPLHF. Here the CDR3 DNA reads TGTGCCAGCAGCCTCGGGACAGGGAATTCACCCCTCCACTTT.

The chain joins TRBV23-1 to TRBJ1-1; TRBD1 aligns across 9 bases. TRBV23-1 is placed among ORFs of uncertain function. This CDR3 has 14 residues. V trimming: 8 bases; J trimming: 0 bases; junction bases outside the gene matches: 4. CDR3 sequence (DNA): TGCGCCAGCCCCTGGGACAGGGTGAACACTGAAGCTTTCTTT. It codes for CASPWDRVNTEAFF.

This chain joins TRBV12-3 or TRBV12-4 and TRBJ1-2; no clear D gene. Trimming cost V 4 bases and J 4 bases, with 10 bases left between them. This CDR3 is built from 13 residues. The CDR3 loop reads CASSSGSGYGYTF. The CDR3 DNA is TGTGCCAGCAGTTCAGGAAGTGGCTATGGCTACACCTTC.

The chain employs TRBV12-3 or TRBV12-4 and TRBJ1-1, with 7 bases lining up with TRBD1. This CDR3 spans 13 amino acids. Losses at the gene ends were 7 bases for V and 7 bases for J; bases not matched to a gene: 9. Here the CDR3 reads CASNPNRQGEAFF. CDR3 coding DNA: TGTGCCAGCAATCCTAATAGACAGGGTGAAGCTTTCTTT.

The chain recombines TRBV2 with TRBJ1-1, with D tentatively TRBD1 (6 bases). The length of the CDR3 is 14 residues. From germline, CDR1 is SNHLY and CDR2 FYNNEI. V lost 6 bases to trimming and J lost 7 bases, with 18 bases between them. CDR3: CASSLARGYGEAFF. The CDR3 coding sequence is TGTGCCAGCAGCCTCGCTAGGGGGTATGGTGAAGCTTTCTTT.

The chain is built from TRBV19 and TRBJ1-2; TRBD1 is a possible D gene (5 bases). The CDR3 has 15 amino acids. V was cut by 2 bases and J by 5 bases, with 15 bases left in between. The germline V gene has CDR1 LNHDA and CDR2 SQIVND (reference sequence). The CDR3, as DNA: TGTGCCAGTAGTATAAGTTCGCAGGGAGGGTATGGCTACACCTTC. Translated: CASSISSQGGYGYTF.

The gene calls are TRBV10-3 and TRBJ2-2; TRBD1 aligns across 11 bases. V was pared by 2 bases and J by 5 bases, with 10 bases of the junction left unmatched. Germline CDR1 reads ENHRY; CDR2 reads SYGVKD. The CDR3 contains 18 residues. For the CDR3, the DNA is TGTGCCATCAGTGAGGCCTCCGGGACAGGGGGTAGGACCGGGGAGCTGTTTTTT. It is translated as CAISEASGTGGRTGELFF.

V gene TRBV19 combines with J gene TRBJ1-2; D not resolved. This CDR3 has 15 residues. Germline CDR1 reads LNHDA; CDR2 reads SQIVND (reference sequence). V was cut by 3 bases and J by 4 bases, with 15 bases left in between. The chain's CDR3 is CASSIPPMRGYGYTF. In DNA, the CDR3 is TGTGCCAGTAGTATCCCCCCGATGAGAGGCTATGGCTACACCTTC.

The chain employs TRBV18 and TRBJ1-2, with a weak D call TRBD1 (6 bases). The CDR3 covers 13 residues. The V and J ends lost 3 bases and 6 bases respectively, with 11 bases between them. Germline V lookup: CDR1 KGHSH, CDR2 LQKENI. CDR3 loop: CASSPNRDHGYTF. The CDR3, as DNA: TGTGCCAGCTCACCCAACAGGGACCATGGCTACACCTTC.

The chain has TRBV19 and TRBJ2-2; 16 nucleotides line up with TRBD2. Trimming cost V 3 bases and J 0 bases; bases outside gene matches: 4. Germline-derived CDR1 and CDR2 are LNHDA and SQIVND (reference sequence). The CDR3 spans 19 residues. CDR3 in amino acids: CASSMPGLAGGPNTGELFF. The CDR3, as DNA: TGTGCCAGTAGTATGCCGGGACTAGCGGGGGGGCCGAACACCGGGGAGCTGTTTTTT.

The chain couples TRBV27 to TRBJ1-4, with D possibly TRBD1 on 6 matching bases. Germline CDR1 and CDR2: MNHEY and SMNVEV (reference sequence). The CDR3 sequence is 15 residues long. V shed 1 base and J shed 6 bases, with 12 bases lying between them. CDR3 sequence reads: CASSLLGRGDEKLFF. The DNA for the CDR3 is TGTGCCAGCAGTTTATTGGGCAGGGGAGATGAAAAACTGTTTTTT.

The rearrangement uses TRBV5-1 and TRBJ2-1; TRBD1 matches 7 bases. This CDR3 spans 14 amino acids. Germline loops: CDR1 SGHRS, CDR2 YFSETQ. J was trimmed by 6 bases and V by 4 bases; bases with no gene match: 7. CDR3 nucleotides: TGCGCCAGCAGCCTGGGACAGCCTTTCAATGAGCAGTTCTTC. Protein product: CASSLGQPFNEQFF.

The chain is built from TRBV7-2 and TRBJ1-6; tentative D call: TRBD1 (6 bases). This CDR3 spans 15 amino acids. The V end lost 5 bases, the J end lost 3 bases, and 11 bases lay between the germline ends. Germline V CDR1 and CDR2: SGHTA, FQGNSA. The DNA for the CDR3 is TGTGCCAGCAGCGAACAGACAGGCTATAATTCACCCCTCCACTTT. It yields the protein CASSEQTGYNSPLHF.